This TCR beta chain was profiled in a study of cytomegalovirus exposure and HLA in healthy donors. Amplification used 60 Vbeta primers and 13 Jbeta primers. Sequencing was performed with immunoSEQ multiplex PCR; in TCRdb, only in-frame clones are kept and a portion is missing. The sample contains 95,000 to 110,000 clones, over 9.5% of which appear only once. In its sample, this clone was seen a few times. Germline CDR1 and CDR2: SGHVS and FNYEAQ. With V trimmed by 5 bases and J by 6 bases, 4 bases remained unmatched. CDR3 size: 12 residues. The J gene is TRBJ2-7, the V gene TRBV7-6, with 7 bases lining up with TRBD2. The TCR originated in a man aged 35-49 years in good health and CMV-seropositive. Specimen: PBMCs. CDR3 protein: CASSLGRGEQYF. The CDR3 nucleotides are TGTGCCAGCAGCCTAGGGAGGGGCGAGCAGTACTTC. Complete variable domain (other parts from reference TRBV7-6 and TRBJ2-7): GAGVSQSPRYKVTKRGQDVALRCDPISGHVSLYWYRQALGQGPEFLTYFNYEAQQDKSGLPNDRFSAERPEGSISTLTIQRTEQRDSAMYRCASSLGRGEQYFGPGTRLTVT.